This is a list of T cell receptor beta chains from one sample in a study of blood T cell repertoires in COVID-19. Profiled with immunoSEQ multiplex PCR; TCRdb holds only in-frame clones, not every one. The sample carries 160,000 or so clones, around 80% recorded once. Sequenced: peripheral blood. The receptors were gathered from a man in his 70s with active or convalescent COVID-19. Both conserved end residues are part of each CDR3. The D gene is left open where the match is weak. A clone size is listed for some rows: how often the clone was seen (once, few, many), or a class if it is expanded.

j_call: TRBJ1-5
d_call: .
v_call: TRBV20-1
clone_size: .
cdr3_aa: CSASIPRGNQPQHF
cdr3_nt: TGCAGTGCTAGTATTCCGCGGGGTAACCAGCCCCAGCATTTT

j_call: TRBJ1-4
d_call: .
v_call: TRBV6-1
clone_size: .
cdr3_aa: CASSEAGQGNEKLFF
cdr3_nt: TGTGCCAGCAGTGAAGCGGGCCAGGGAAATGAAAAACTGTTTTTT

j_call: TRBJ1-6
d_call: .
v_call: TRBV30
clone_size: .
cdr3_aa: CAWSVRAGAGSPLHF
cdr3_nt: TGTGCCTGGAGTGTAAGGGCAGGGGCAGGGTCACCCCTCCACTTT

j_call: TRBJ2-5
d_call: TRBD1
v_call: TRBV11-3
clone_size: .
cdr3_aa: CASSLTGGSETQYF
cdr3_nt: TGTGCCAGCAGCTTAACAGGGGGCAGCGAGACCCAGTACTTC

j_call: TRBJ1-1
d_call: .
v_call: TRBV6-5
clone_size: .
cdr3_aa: CASNKQVGVTEAFF
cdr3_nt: TGTGCCAGCAATAAACAGGTTGGGGTCACTGAAGCTTTCTTT

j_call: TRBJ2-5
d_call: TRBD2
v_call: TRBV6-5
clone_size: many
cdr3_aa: CASSYSMLAGRETQYF
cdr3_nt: TGTGCCAGCAGTTACTCGATGCTAGCGGGACGTGAGACCCAGTACTTC

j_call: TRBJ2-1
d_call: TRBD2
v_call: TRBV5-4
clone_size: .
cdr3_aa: CASSLGLAMNNEQFF
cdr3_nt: TGTGCCAGCAGCTTGGGACTAGCGATGAACAATGAGCAGTTCTTC

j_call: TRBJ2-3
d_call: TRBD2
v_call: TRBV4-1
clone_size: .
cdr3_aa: CASSHRGLSGGRTDTQYF
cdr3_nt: TGCGCCAGCAGCCATAGGGGTCTTAGCGGGGGACGCACAGATACGCAGTATTTT

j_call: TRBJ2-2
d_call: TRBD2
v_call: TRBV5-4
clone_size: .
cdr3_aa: CASSSGTSGPTGELFF
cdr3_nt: TGTGCCAGCAGCTCCGGGACTAGCGGACCAACCGGGGAGCTGTTTTTT

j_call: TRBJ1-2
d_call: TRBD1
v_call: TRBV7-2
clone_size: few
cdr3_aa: CASSLDRGAYGYTF
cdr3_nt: TGTGCCAGCAGCTTAGACAGGGGCGCCTATGGCTACACCTTC

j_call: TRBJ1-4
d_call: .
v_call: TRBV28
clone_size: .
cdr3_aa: CASSDGGESNEKLFF
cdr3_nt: TGTGCCAGCAGTGATGGGGGGGAATCTAATGAAAAACTGTTTTTT

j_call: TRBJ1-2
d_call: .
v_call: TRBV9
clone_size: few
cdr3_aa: CASSDIGGFRGYTF
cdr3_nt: TGTGCCAGCAGCGATATCGGGGGGTTTAGGGGCTACACCTTC

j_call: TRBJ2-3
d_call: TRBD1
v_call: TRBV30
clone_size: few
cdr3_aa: CAWSTGQGPDTQYF
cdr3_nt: TGTGCCTGGAGTACGGGACAGGGTCCGGATACGCAGTATTTT

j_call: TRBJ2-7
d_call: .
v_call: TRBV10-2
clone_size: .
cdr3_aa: CASSLARGAYEQYF
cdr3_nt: TGCGCCAGCAGTCTCGCCAGGGGGGCCTACGAGCAGTACTTC

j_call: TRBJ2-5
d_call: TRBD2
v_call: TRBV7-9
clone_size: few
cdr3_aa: CASTPSGRPKTQYF
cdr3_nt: TGTGCCAGCACCCCAAGCGGGAGGCCAAAGACCCAGTACTTC

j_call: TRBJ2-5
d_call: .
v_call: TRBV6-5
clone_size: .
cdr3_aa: CASSYRPIRGRETQYF
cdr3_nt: TGTGCCAGCAGTTACCGTCCTATCAGGGGGAGGGAGACCCAGTACTTC

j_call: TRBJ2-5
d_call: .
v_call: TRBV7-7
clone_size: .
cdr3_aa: CASSYNRGAEETQYF
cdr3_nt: TGTGCCAGCAGCTATAATCGGGGGGCGGAAGAGACCCAGTACTTC

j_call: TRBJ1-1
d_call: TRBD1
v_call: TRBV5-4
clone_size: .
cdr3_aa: CASSLDRGNTEAFF
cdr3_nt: TGTGCCAGCAGCTTGGACAGGGGAAACACTGAAGCTTTCTTT

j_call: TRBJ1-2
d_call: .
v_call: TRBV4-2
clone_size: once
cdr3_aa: CASSQKESAGERGYTF
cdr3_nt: TGTGCCAGCAGCCAAAAGGAGTCGGCGGGTGAAAGAGGCTACACCTTC

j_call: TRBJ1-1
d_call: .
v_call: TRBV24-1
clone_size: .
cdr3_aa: CATSDFSGAAFF
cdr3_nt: TGTGCCACCAGTGATTTCTCCGGAGCGGCTTTCTTT

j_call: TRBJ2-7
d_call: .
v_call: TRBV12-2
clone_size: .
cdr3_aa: CASRLAPTGSEQYF
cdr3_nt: TGTGCAAGTCGCTTAGCTCCGACAGGGTCCGAGCAGTACTTC

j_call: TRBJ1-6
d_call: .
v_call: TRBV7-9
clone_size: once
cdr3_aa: CASTPVGREAPLHF
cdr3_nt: TGTGCCAGCACCCCCGTGGGGAGGGAGGCCCCCCTCCACTTT

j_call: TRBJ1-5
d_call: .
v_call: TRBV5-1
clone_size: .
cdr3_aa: CASSLDGRGNQPQHF
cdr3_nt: TGCGCCAGCAGCTTGGACGGGAGGGGCAATCAGCCCCAGCATTTT

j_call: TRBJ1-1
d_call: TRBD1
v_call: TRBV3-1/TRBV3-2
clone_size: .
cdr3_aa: CASSTRTGGYTEAFF
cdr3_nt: TGTGCCAGCAGCACCCGGACAGGGGGGTACACTGAAGCTTTCTTT

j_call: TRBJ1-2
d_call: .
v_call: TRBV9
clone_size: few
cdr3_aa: CASSVEGEGSYGYTF
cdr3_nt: TGTGCCAGCAGCGTAGAGGGGGAGGGTTCCTATGGCTACACCTTC

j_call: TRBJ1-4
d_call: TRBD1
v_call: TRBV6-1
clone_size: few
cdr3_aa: CASSEAGTVGEKLFF
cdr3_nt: TGTGCCAGCAGTGAAGCCGGGACAGTGGGAGAAAAACTGTTTTTT

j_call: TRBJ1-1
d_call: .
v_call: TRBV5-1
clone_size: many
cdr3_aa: CASSPTVATEAFF
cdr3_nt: TGCGCCAGCAGCCCGACAGTGGCCACTGAAGCTTTCTTT

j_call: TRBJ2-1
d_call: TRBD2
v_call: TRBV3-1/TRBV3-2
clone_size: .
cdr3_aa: CASSQGLAGAVEQFF
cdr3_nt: TGTGCCAGCAGCCAAGGACTAGCGGGAGCTGTGGAGCAGTTCTTC

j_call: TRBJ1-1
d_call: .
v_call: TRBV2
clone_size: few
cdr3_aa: CASRKMEAGWEPPLNTEAFF
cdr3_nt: TGTGCCAGCAGGAAAATGGAGGCGGGTTGGGAACCGCCACTAAACACTGAAGCTTTCTTT

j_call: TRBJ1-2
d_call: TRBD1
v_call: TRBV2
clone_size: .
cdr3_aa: CASRPGQGTGYTF
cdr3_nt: TGTGCCAGCAGACCGGGACAGGGAACTGGCTACACCTTC

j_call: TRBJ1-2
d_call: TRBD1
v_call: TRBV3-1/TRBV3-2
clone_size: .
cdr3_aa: CASSRGLGTDYGYTF
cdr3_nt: TGTGCCAGCAGCCGGGGCCTTGGGACAGACTATGGCTACACCTTC

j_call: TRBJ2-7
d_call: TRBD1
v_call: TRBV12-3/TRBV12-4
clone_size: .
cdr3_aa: CASSRGQNYEQYF
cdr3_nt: TGTGCCAGCAGCCGGGGACAGAACTACGAGCAGTACTTC

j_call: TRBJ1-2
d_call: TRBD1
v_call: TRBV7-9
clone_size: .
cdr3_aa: CASSLGTGRNYGYTF
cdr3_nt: TGTGCCAGCAGCTTAGGGACAGGTAGAAACTATGGCTACACCTTC

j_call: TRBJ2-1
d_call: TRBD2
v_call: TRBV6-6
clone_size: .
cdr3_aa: CASGLAGASNEQFF
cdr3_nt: TGTGCCAGCGGGCTAGCGGGAGCGTCCAATGAGCAGTTCTTC

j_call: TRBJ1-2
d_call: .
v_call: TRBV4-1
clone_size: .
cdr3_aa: CASSQDLVGTPYGYTF
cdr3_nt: TGCGCCAGCAGCCAAGATCTAGTCGGGACACCCTATGGCTACACCTTC

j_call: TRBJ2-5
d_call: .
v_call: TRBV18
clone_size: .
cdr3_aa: CASSPLGRTGETQYF
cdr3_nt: TGTGCCAGCTCACCACTGGGGCGGACCGGAGAGACCCAGTACTTC

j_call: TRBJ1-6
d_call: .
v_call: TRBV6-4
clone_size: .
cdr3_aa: CASSDIFSSSSYNSPLHF
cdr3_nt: TGTGCCAGCAGTGACATTTTTAGCTCGAGCTCCTATAATTCACCCCTCCACTTT

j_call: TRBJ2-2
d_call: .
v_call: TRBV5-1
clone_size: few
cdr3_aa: CASSLITTGRTGELFF
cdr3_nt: TGCGCCAGCAGCTTGATCACGACCGGGAGAACCGGGGAGCTGTTTTTT

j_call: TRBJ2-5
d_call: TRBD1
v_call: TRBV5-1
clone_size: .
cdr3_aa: CASSLEGQGAWETQYF
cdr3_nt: TGCGCCAGCAGCTTGGAAGGACAGGGGGCTTGGGAGACCCAGTACTTC

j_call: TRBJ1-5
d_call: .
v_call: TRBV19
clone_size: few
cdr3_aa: CATKAALLPNQPQHF
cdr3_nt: TGTGCCACCAAGGCGGCACTATTACCCAATCAGCCCCAGCATTTT

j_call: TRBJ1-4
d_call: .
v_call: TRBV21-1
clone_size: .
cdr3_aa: CASLSDNEKLFF
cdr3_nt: TGTGCCAGCCTGTCAGATAATGAAAAACTGTTTTTT

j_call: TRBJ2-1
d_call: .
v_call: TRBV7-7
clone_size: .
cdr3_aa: CASSSGGGMGNEQFF
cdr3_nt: TGTGCCAGCAGCTCGGGGGGCGGGATGGGTAATGAGCAGTTCTTC

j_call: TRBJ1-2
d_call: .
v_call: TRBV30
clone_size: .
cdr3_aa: CAWSVTGLRGGYTF
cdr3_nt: TGTGCCTGGAGTGTAACGGGCCTTCGGGGGGGCTACACCTTC

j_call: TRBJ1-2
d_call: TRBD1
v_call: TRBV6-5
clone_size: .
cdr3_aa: CASSFRQGADGYTF
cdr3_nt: TGTGCCAGCAGTTTCCGACAGGGGGCGGATGGCTACACCTTC

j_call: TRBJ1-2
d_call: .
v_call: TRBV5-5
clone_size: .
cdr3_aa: CASSLSGESGYTF
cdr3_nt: TGTGCCAGCAGCTTGTCGGGTGAGAGCGGCTACACCTTC

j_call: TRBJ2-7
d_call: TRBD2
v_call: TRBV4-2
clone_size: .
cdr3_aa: CASSPSGGLYEQYF
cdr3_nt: TGTGCCAGCAGTCCGTCCGGGGGGTTGTACGAGCAGTACTTC

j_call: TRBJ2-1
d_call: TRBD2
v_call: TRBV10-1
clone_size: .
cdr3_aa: CASGGGLAKDEQFF
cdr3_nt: TGCGCCAGCGGAGGAGGACTAGCCAAAGATGAGCAGTTCTTC

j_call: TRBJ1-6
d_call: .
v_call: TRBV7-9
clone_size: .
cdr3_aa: CASSSASSYNSPLHF
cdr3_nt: TGTGCCAGCAGCTCAGCTAGCTCCTATAATTCACCCCTCCACTTT

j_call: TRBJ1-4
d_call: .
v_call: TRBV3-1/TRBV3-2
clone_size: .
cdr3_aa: CASSRSIDEKLFF
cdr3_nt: TGTGCCAGCAGCCGTTCTATTGATGAAAAACTGTTTTTT

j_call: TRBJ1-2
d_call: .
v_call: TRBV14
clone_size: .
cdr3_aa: CASSQVGGGYTF
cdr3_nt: TGTGCCAGCAGCCAAGTGGGGGGTGGCTACACCTTC

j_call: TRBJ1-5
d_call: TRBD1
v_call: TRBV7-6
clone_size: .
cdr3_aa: CASSLGRQGLGNQPQHF
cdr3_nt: TGTGCCAGCAGCCTGGGGAGACAGGGCCTGGGAAATCAGCCCCAGCATTTT

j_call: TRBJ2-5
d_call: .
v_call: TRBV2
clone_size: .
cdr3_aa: CASSGIIAGNQETQYF
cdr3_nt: TGTGCCAGCAGTGGGATCATTGCGGGGAACCAAGAGACCCAGTACTTC

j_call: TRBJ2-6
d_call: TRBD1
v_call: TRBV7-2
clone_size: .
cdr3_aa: CASSSKGARGREGANVLTF
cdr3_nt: TGTGCCAGCAGTTCAAAGGGTGCCAGGGGGCGTGAAGGGGCCAACGTCCTGACTTTC

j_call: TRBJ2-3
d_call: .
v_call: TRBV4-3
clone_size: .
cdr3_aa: CASSRDLESTDTQYF
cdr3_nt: TGCGCCAGCAGCCGAGACCTCGAGAGCACAGATACGCAGTATTTT

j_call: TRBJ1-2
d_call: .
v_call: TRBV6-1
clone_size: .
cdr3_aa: CASSEGGVGYTF
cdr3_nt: TGTGCCAGCAGTGAAGGGGGGGTTGGCTACACCTTC

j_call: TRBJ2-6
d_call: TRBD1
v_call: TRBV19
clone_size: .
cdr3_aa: CASNGLDRGFLGSGANVLTF
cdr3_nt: TGTGCCAGTAATGGTTTGGACAGGGGGTTCCTCGGGTCTGGGGCCAACGTCCTGACTTTC

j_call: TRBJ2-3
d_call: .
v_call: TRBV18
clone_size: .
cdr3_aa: CASSPLRSTDTQYF
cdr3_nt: TGTGCCAGCTCACCCTTGAGGAGCACAGATACGCAGTATTTT

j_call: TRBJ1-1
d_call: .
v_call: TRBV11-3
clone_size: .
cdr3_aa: CARSFDRITEAFF
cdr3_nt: TGTGCCAGGAGTTTTGACAGGATCACTGAAGCTTTCTTT

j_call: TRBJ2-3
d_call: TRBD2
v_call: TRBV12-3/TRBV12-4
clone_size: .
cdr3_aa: CASSSTSHTQYF
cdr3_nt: TGTGCCAGCAGTTCGACTAGCCATACGCAGTATTTT

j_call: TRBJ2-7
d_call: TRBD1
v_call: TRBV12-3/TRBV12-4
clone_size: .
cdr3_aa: CASSLDRDYEQYF
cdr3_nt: TGTGCCAGCAGTCTGGACAGGGACTACGAGCAGTACTTC